The 7 T cell receptor beta chains below come from one sample, sequenced in a study of T cell changes during pregnancy in multiple sclerosis. TCRdb's copy holds only in-frame clones and misses some; the assay was immunoSEQ multiplex PCR. This table has around 69,000 clones, about 91% appearing once. Material: CD8+ T cells from peripheral blood mononuclear cells, obtained before pregnancy. These receptors were obtained from a female donor with multiple sclerosis, enrolled in a pregnancy study.

The CDR3 nucleotides read TGTGCCAGCAGTCCGGGACAGGAGGCCGCTGAAGCTTTCTTT. Residues: CASSPGQEAAEAFF. The rearrangement links TRBV6-1 to TRBJ1-1; the match to TRBD1 covers 8 bases. The CDR3 length is 14 residues. The germline gives CDR1 MNHNS, CDR2 SASEGT. Trimming removed 5 bases from V and 6 bases from J; junction bases left unmatched: 8.

The chain joins TRBV13 to TRBJ2-2, with 7 bases fitting TRBD2. Trimming cost V 4 bases and J 6 bases; bases outside gene matches: 14. The germline V gene has CDR1 PRHDT and CDR2 FYEKMQ (reference sequence). The CDR3 runs to 17 residues. CDR3 loop: CASSSPDSGAPAGELFF. In nucleotides, the CDR3 is TGTGCCAGCAGCTCCCCAGACAGCGGGGCCCCAGCCGGGGAGCTGTTTTTT. The full variable domain, rest sourced from reference TRBV13 and TRBJ2-2, is AAGVIQSPRHLIKEKRETATLKCYPIPRHDTVYWYQQGPGQDPQFLISFYEKMQSDKGSIPDRFSAQQFSDYHSELNMSSLELGDSALYFCASSSPDSGAPAGELFFGEGSRLTVL.

The chain carries TRBV13 and TRBJ2-1; a possible D gene is TRBD1 (6 bases). The CDR3 contains 14 residues. The V gene lost 2 bases and the J gene lost 6 bases, with 11 bases spanning the gap. The germline V gene has CDR1 PRHDT and CDR2 FYEKMQ (reference sequence). DNA of the CDR3: TGTGCCAGCAGCTTAACACAGGGAATCAATGAGCAGTTCTTC. Translation: CASSLTQGINEQFF.

This clone was seen just once. V is TRBV2 and J is TRBJ2-3; tentatively, D is TRBD1 (6 bases). Germline V CDR1 and CDR2: SNHLY, FYNNEI. V lost 6 bases and J lost 0, with 10 bases in between. The CDR3 is made up of 14 amino acids. The CDR3 bases are TGTGCCAGCAGGGACAGACCCAGCACAGATACGCAGTATTTT. As protein: CASRDRPSTDTQYF.

This clone was seen just once. The chain has TRBV5-1 and TRBJ2-1; 10 bases are shared with TRBD1. Per germline, CDR1 SGHRS and CDR2 YFSETQ. J gave up 8 bases and V 4 bases, and 9 bases lay outside the gene matches. This CDR3 has 15 residues. For the CDR3, the DNA is TGCGCCAGCAGCCCCGACAGGGGGCTGAGGGATGAGCAGTTCTTC. Protein sequence: CASSPDRGLRDEQFF.

This sequence joins TRBV6-1 and TRBJ2-1; TRBD2 matches at 8 bases. CDR3 length: 12 residues. The J segment lost 4 bases and the V segment lost 7 bases, leaving 0 bases of the junction unmatched. Germline assignment: CDR1 MNHNS and CDR2 SASEGT. In DNA form, the CDR3 reads TGTGCCAGCACGGGGGGGTACAATGAGCAGTTCTTC. This codes for CASTGGYNEQFF.

The chain combines TRBV7-6 with TRBJ2-7; the D gene is possibly TRBD1 (5 bases). Germline CDR1 SGHVS, CDR2 FNYEAQ. Trimming stripped 0 bases from V and 6 bases from J, with 15 bases between. This CDR3 region has 15 residues. The CDR3, as DNA: TGTGCCAGCAGCTTAGCGCAAGGGGTTAGGGGCGAGCAGTACTTC. Translated, it gives CASSLAQGVRGEQYF.